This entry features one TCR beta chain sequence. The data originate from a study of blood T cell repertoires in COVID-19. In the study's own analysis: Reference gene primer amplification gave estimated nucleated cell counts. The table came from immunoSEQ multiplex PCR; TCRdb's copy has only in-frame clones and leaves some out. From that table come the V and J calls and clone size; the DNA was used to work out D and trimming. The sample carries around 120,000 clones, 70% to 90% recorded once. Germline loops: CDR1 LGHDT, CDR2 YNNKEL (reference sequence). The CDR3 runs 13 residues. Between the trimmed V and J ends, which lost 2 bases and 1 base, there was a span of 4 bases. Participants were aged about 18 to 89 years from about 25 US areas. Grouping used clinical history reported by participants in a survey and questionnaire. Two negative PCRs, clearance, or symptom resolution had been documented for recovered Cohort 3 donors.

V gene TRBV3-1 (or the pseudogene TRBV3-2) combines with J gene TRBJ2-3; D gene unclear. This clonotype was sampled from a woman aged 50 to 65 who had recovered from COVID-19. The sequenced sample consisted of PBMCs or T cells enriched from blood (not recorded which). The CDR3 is CASSQRGTDTQYF. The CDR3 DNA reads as TGTGCCAGCAGCCAACGGGGCACAGATACGCAGTATTTT.